This record looks at one T cell receptor (beta chain) sequence and its context. The antigen is undetermined. Looked up from germline, CDR1 is MNHEY and CDR2 is SMNVEV (reference sequence). The CDR3 is 14 residues long. The V and J ends lost 3 bases and 5 bases respectively, with 14 bases between them. Repertoires were generated with immunoSEQ multiplex PCR, while TCRdb's copy carries only in-frame clones and drops some. In the table there are 9,500 to 15,000 clones, approximately 56% of which are singletons. This specimen comes from a study of regulatory dendritic cells for organ transplantation. Study-level information: LPS was added to dendritic cell cultures on day 6.

Study-wide results and limits: Naive CD4+ and CD8+ repertoires were highly diverse; memory CD8+ was most oligoclonal.

Sorted subsets were CFSE-labeled and cultured approximately 5 days with allogeneic dendritic cells. Sequences were obtained from naive CD8+ T cells from blood cultured with dendritic cells. Subset specified: CD45RA+ naive T cells. This TCR came from a human donor in good health. The rearrangement uses TRBV27 and TRBJ2-7, with D uncertain. The CDR3 loop reads CASSFSLRFDEQYF. The CDR3 region has the DNA TGTGCCAGCAGTTTTAGCCTCCGATTCGACGAGCAGTACTTC.